This T cell receptor beta chain was observed in a study of monozygotic twins with inflammatory bowel disease (dated by TCRdb to 2018 to 2020). Notes on the research overall: The complete study included roughly 30 monozygotic twin pairs: 19 IBD-discordant Danish pairs and nine German pairs, of which four were IBD-concordant and five were IBD-discordant. Within discordant pairs, disease-associated traits were sought mainly by comparing IBD patients with their genetically identical healthy co-twins. Each individual had, on average, about 151 000 unique TCRalpha sequences and 181 000 unique TCRbeta sequences available for analysis. Overall study results and their limits: Distinction between different T cell subtypes could not be achieved in the analysis. No single strong signal or clonotype linked to IBD turned up in the results, so the idea that one exists was not supported. TCRbeta repertoire diversity, by inverse Simpson index, was decreased in IBD patients compared with their healthy co-twins. Repertoire similarity did not differ between concordant and discordant twins, possibly due to limited statistical power. Differing immunosuppressive treatments among patients may have added background noise and inter-individual variability to the repertoires. Compared with healthy twins, IBD patients had fewer clonotypes in common with other individuals, a difference most pronounced in patients showing signs of disease activity.

An approximately 2.5 ml peripheral blood sample was drawn into PAXgene tubes per donor and stored at -80°C. Without any T cell sorting, total RNA was extracted from whole blood using the PAXgene blood miRNA kit on an automated QIAcube. Peripheral blood from monozygotic twin pairs who were concordant or discordant for inflammatory bowel disease underwent deep TCRalpha and TCRbeta repertoire profiling using unique molecular barcoding. Smoking habits were recorded for all twin pairs, and individuals were classified as current, former or never smokers. As for this clonotype: Its cognate antigen has yet to be identified.

From a lookup of the germline V gene (reference sequence), CDR1 and CDR2 are LNHNV and YYDKDF. Reading from cysteine to phenylalanine, the CDR3 counts 21 amino acids. No DNA sequence was recorded. Libraries were prepared through 5' RACE. The input for every TCR library was around 4,000 ng of total RNA. For each sample, cDNA synthesis with SMARTScribe reverse transcriptase was split into eight separate reactions. During cDNA synthesis, template switching introduced unique molecular identifiers that contained a 6-nucleotide sample barcode. Amplification of TCRalpha and TCRbeta cDNA involved two nested PCRs of about 15 and 9 cycles, and each PCR was followed by bead purification. Before amplification, the cDNA was treated with uracil DNA-glycosylase and purified using the QIAquick PCR purification kit. The second PCR added Illumina TruSeq-compatible adapters along with sample-specific barcodes. TapeStation and Qubit were used to check library quality and concentration, and roughly 5.5 ng of each library was pooled. Pooled libraries were sequenced on an Illumina HiSeq2500 single-index Rapid Run with 2 x 100 bp reads and custom sequencing primers. As for the authors' bioinformatics: UMI-based consensus assembly with MiGEC version 1.2.6 was used to correct PCR and sequencing errors. MiXCR version 2.1.1 handled V(D)J alignment, clonotype assembly and CDR3 extraction. Normalisation of gene usage, clonotype sharing and MAIT/NKT TCR abundance was achieved by analysing the top 1000, 10 000 and 20 000 clonotypes per sample. After downsampling to 27 000 UMIs, diversity was calculated as the inverse Simpson index using the vegan R package. Paired Mann-Whitney U tests on discordant twin pairs were used, with Benjamini-Hochberg multiple-testing correction. After reprocessing by TCRdb, each CDR3 protein sequence is one entry, and no DNA is given. The V and J calls come from TCRdb's annotation, not from the publication. This sample's table lists 200,000 to 250,000 distinct CDR3 sequences. The ten largest account for roughly 7.7% of the sample.

This TCR was sampled from a human donor with ulcerative colitis or Crohn's disease, or a healthy co-twin of an affected twin (not recorded which). Sequencing was performed on blood. The chain uses TRBV15 and TRBJ2-3; there is no DNA to check the TCRdb D call of TRBD1. Here the CDR3 is given as CATSREAGTGIFHPGTDTQYF.